This T cell receptor (beta chain) emerged from a study of blood T cell repertoires in COVID-19. Turning to the study itself: COVID-19 samples from acute and convalescent phases originated in the United States, Italy and Spain. From T cells, B-cell-depleted T cells, or PBMCs came the material, which was cDNA or gDNA.

Authors' analysis steps: Amplifying reference gene primers gave estimates of nucleated cell counts. This table comes from immunoSEQ multiplex PCR, and its TCRdb copy is limited to in-frame clones, with some not included. V and J calls and clone size come straight from that table; D and trimming were deduced from the DNA. Of 250,000 to 300,000 clones in the sample, about 89% are singletons; the top ten hold around 2%. CDR3 length: 14 residues. The junction had 7 bases not matched to a gene; V was cut back by 2 bases and J by 7 bases. CDR1 and CDR2 (germline): SGHTS, YDEGEE. Enrolled during active infection, Seattle patients were then followed longitudinally.

The material sequenced was peripheral blood. The clonotype was recovered from a woman younger than 45 with COVID-19, enrolled during active disease. The rearrangement joins TRBV5-8 to TRBJ2-7; 9 nucleotides match TRBD1. CDR3 bases: TGTGCCAGCAGCTTTAGGACAGGGGATAGTGAGCAGTACTTC. Translating gives CASSFRTGDSEQYF.